This TCR beta chain was documented in a study of T cell responses to AZD1222 COVID-19 vaccine (dated by TCRdb to the early 2020s). About the full investigation: TCR sequencing covered fewer than 250 trial participants: around 210 given two doses of AZD1222 and about 26 given two doses of MenACWY control vaccine. Trial participants were enrolled into age subgroups of 18-55, 56-69 and 70-plus years, which contained 148, 28 and 57 TCR-sequenced participants, respectively.

The CDR3, from cysteine to phenylalanine, totals 14 residues. Only the CDR3 region is kept as DNA, spanning 42 bases read in frame from base 1. Germline trimming amounts to 2 bases on V and 5 bases on J, with 4 as the count of junction bases outside the gene matches. CDR1 is given as SGDLS and CDR2 as YYNGEE, both from the germline V gene. This clone was picked up one time. Its antigen specificity is not known. One base away there is no much larger clone; base qualities are not given. The CDR3 regions of human TCRbeta chains were subjected to immunosequencing. Processing in the source paper ran as follows. Repertoire TCRs were matched against a reference library of SARS-CoV-2-specific TCRs generated with the MIRA antigen-specificity platform. Breadth was defined as the fraction of unique TCRs that were SARS-CoV-2-associated. Depth was defined as the fraction of total T cells that were SARS-CoV-2-associated. Using the MIRA data, each spike-specific TCR was assigned both to the spike region to which the TCR was reactive and to a CD4 or CD8 class. Log10-transformed breadth and depth values were compared by one-way ANOVA with Sidak's multiple comparisons tests. As stored in TCRdb, this immuneACCESS dataset retains in-frame rearrangements with V and J assigned. A fraction of the clones does not appear; measured against another copy, unresolved V genes explain less than half of the discrepancy, and the remainder lacks a known reason. That table is the source of V, J and clone size, and D and trimming were worked out from the DNA. The sample table contains about 120,000 clones; only one count was recorded for about 88% of them. In total, the top ten clones hold 18% of the sample.

Overall study outcomes, separate from this receptor: After two AZD1222 doses, spike-specific TCR breadth and depth were significantly higher than at day 0 and than in MenACWY recipients. In the small 56-69-year group, the increase in depth fell short of significance, most likely because of low power. Nearly half of unique spike-specific TCRs reportedly recognized epitopes outside regions mutated in the B.1.351 and B.1.1.7 variants. Because no day 14 peak-response samples were available, repertoires were characterized only after the peak T cell response. Participants were mostly white British, with more females than males. The authors suggested clonal diversity may have been underestimated. The whole spike protein was spanned by vaccine-associated CD4 TCRs, and dominant responses were seen in regions 160-218 and 743-854. Only a handful of AZD1222 recipients were SARS-CoV-2 seropositive at baseline, limiting conclusions about previously exposed vaccinees.

The sample's time point label, decoded: baseline before first vaccination. This specimen's treatment or condition label, interpreted: meningococcal conjugate vaccine given as trial control. The vaccinee samples were drawn from two UK trials, COV001 and COV002, one of which was a single-blind randomized controlled phase 2/3 trial testing AZD1222 (ChAdOx1 nCoV-19) in healthy adults. For TCRbeta chain sequencing, PBMC samples were collected from trial participants at day 0 and at day 28 after the second dose. The chain is assembled from TRBV9 and TRBJ2-7; 10 middle bases align to TRBD1. The sample consisted of peripheral blood, taken on day 0 of MenACWY control vaccination. The origin of this receptor is an adult in good health. This receptor has the CDR3 CASSVRDRGHEQYF. The nucleotide sequence is TGTGCCAGCAGCGTCCGAGACAGGGGGCACGAGCAGTACTTC. The entire variable domain, with the stretches around the CDR3 drawn from the reference TRBV9 and TRBJ2-7 proteins, is DSGVTQTPKHLITATGQRVTLRCSPRSGDLSVYWYQQSLDQGLQFLIQYYNGEERAKGNILERFSAQQFPDLHSELNLSSLELGDSALYFCASSVRDRGHEQYFGPGTRLTVT.